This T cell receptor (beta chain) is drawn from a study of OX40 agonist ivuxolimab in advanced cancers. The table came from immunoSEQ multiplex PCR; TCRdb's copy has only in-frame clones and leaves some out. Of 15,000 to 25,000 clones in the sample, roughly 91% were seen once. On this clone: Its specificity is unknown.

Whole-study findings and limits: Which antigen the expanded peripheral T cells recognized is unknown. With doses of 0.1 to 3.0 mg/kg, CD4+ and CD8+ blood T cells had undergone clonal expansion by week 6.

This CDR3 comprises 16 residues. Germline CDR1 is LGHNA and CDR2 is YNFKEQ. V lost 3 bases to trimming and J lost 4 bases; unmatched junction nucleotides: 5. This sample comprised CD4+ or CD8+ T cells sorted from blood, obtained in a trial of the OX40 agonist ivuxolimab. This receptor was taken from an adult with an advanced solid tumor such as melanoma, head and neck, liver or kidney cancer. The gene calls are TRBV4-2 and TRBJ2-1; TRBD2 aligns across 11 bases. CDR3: CASSHLSGGGYNEQFF. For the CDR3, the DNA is TGTGCCAGCAGCCACCTTAGCGGGGGGGGATACAATGAGCAGTTCTTC.